Listed here is a single TCR beta chain. Assay used: immunoSEQ multiplex PCR; TCRdb lists only in-frame clones, some missing. The sample includes around 72,000 clones, roughly 92% seen only once; the top ten take around 0.37%. Between the trimmed V and J ends, which lost 5 bases and 4 bases, there was a span of 8 bases. Germline lookup yields CDR1 SEHNR and CDR2 FQNEAQ (reference sequence). The CDR3 consists of 12 residues. The data originate from a study of technical replicates of blood from a few donors. The rearrangement joins TRBV7-9 to TRBJ1-1; D not certain. This TCR came from a human donor in good health. Sequencing input: T cells isolated from PBMCs. The CDR3 nucleotides read TGTGCCAGCAGCACCCCAGTCACTGAAGCTTTCTTT. Translating it yields CASSTPVTEAFF.